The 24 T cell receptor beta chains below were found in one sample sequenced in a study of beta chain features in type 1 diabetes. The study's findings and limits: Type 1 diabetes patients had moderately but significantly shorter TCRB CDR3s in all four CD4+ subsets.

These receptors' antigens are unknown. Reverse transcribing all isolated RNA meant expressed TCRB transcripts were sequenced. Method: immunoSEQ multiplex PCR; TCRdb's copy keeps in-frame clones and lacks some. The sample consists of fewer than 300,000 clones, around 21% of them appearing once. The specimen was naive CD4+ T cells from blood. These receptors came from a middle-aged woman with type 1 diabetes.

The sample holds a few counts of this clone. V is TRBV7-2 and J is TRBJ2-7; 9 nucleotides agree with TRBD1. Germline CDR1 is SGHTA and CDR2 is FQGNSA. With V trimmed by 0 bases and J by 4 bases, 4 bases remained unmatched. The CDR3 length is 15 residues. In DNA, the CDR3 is TGTGCCAGCAGCTTAGCAGGGGGACAGGGTTACGAGCAGTACTTC. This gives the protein CASSLAGGQGYEQYF.

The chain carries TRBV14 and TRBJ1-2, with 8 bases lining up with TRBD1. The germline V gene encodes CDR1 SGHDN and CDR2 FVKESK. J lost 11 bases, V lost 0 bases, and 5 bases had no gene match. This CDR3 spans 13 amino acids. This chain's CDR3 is CASSQDRTGLYTF. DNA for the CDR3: TGTGCCAGCAGCCAAGATCGGACAGGGTTATACACCTTC.

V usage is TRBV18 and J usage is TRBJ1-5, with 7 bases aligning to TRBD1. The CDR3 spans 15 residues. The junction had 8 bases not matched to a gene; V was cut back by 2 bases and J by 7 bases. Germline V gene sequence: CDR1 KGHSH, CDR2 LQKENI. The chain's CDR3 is CASSPAEGAGQPQHF. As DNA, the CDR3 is TGTGCCAGCTCACCAGCCGAGGGGGCTGGACAGCCCCAGCATTTT.

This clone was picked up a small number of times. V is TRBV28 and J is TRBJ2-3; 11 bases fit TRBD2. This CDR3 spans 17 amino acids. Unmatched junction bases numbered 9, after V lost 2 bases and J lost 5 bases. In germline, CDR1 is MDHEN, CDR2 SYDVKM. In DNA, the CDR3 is TGTGCCAGCAGTTTACACTCAGCTAGCGGGAGGTTAGATACGCAGTATTTT. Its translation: CASSLHSASGRLDTQYF. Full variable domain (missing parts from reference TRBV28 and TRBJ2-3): DVKVTQSSRYLVKRTGEKVFLECVQDMDHENMFWYRQDPGLGLRLIYFSYDVKMKEKGDIPEGYSVSREKKERFSLILESASTNQTSMYLCASSLHSASGRLDTQYFGPGTRLTVL.

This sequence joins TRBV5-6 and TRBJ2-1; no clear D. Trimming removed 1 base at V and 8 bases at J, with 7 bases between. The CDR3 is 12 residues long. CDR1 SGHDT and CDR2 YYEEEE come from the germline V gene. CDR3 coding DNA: TGTGCCAGCAGCTTGATCGGAGATGAGCAGTTCTTC. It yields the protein CASSLIGDEQFF.

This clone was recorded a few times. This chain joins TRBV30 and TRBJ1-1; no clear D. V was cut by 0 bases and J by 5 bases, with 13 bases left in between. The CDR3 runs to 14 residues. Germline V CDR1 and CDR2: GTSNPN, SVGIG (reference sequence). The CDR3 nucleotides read TGTGCCTGGAGTGTAACGGGGAGGAGGACTGAAGCTTTCTTT. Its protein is CAWSVTGRRTEAFF.

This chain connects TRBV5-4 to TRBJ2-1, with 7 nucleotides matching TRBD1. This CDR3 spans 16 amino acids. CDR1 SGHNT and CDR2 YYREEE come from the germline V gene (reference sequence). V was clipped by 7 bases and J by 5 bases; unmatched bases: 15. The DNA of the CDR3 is TGTGCCAGCTCGGGGAAGGGGGCCTCCGTAAACAATGAGCAGTTCTTC. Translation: CASSGKGASVNNEQFF. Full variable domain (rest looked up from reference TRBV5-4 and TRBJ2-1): ETGVTQSPTHLIKTRGQQVTLRCSSQSGHNTVSWYQQALGQGPQFIFQYYREEENGRGNFPPRFSGLQFPNYSSELNVNALELDDSALYLCASSGKGASVNNEQFFGPGTRLTVL.

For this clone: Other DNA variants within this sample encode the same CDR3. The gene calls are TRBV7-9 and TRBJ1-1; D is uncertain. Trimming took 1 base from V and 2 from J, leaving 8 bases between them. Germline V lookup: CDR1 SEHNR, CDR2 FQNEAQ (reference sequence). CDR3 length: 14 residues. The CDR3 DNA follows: TGTGCCAGCAGCTTAGAAAGCGGAAACACTGAAGCTTTCTTT. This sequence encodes CASSLESGNTEAFF.

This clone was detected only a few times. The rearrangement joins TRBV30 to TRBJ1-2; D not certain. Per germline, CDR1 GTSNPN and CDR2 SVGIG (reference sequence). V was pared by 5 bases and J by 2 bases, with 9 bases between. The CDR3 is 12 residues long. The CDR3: CAWEGRNYGYTF. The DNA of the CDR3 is TGTGCCTGGGAAGGGAGGAACTATGGCTACACCTTC.

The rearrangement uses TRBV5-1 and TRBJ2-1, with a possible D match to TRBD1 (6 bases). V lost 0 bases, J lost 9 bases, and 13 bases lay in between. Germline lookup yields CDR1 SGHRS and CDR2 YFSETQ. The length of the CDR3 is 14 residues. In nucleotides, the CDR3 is TGCGCCAGCAGCTTGGGTGGGGACATGCGTGAGCAGTTCTTC. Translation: CASSLGGDMREQFF.

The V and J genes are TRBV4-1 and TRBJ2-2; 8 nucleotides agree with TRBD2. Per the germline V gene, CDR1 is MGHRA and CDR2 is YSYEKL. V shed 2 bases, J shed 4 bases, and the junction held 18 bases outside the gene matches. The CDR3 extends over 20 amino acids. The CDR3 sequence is CASSQPANTGRGMGTGELFF. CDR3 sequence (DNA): TGCGCCAGCAGCCAACCCGCCAACACCGGGAGGGGAATGGGCACCGGGGAGCTGTTTTTT.

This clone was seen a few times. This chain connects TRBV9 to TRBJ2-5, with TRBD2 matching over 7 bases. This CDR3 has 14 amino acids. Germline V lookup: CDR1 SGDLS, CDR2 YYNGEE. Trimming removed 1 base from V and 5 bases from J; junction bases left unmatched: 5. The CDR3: CASSVKGGSETQYF. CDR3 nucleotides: TGTGCCAGCAGCGTAAAGGGCGGGAGCGAGACCCAGTACTTC.

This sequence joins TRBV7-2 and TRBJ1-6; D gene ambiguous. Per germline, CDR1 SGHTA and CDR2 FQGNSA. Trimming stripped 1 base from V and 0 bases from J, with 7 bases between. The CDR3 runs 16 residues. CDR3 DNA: TGTGCCAGCAGCTTAGTGGCGGACTCCTATAATTCACCCCTCCACTTT. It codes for CASSLVADSYNSPLHF.

CDR3 sequence (DNA): TGTGCCAGCAGTCGTACGCGAACCGGGGAGCTGTTTTTT. As protein: CASSRTRTGELFF. The chain uses TRBV28 and TRBJ2-2; D call uncertain. The V gene's germline CDR1 is MDHEN and CDR2 SYDVKM. The ends were cut back, 5 bases at V and 5 bases at J, with 9 bases in the middle. This CDR3 is built from 13 residues.

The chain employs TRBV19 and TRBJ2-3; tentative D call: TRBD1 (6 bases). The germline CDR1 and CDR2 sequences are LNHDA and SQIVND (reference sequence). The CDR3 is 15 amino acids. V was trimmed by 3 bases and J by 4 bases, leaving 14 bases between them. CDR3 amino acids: CASSIQGGRADTQYF. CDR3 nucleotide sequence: TGTGCCAGTAGTATTCAAGGGGGAAGGGCAGATACGCAGTATTTT.

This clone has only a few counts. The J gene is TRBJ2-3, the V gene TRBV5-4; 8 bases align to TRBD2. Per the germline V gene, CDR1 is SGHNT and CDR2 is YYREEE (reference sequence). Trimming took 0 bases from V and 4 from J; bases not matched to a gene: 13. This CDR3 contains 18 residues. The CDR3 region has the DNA TGTGCCAGCAGCTTGGAGATCAGTAGCGGGGTGGGCCCAGATACGCAGTATTTT. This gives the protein CASSLEISSGVGPDTQYF.

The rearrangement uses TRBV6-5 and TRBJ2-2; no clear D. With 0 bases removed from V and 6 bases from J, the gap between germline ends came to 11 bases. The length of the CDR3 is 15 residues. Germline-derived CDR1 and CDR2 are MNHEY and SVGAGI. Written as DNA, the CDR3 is TGTGCCAGCAGTTACTCGGCCCCGACTCCCGGGGAGCTGTTTTTT. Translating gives CASSYSAPTPGELFF.

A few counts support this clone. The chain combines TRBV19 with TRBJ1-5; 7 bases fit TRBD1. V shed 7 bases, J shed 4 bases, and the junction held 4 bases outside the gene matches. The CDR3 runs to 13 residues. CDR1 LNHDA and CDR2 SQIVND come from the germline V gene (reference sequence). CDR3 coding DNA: TGTGCCAGTACCGGGACAGCGAATCAGCCCCAGCATTTT. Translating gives CASTGTANQPQHF.

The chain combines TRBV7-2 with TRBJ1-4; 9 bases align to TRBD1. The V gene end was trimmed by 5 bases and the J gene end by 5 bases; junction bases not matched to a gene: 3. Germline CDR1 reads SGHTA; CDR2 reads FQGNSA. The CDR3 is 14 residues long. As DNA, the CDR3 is TGTGCCAGCAGCGCCGGACAGGGGAATGAAAAACTGTTTTTT. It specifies CASSAGQGNEKLFF.

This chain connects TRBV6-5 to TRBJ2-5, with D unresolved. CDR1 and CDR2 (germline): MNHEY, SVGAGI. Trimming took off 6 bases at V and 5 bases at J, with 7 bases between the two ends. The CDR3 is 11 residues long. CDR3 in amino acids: CASSSVETQYF. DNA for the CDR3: TGTGCCAGCAGCTCTGTGGAGACCCAGTACTTC.

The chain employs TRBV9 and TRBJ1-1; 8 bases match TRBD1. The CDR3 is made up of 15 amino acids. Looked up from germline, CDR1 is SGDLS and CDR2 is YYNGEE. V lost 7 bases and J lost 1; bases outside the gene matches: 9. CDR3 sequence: CASGGTGLSNTEAFF. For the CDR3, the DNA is TGTGCCAGCGGGGGGACAGGACTCTCGAACACTGAAGCTTTCTTT.

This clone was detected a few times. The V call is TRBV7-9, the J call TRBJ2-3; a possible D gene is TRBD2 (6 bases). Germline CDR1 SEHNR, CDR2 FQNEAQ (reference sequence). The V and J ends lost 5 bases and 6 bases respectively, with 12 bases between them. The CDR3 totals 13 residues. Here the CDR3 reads CASSPASADTQYF. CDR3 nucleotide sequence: TGTGCCAGCAGCCCGGCTAGCGCCGATACGCAGTATTTT.

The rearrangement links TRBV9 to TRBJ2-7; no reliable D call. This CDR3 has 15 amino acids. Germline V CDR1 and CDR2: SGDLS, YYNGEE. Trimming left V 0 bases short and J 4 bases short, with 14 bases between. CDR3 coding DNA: TGTGCCAGCAGCGTAGAACCGACCCAGGCGTACGAGCAGTACTTC. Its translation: CASSVEPTQAYEQYF.

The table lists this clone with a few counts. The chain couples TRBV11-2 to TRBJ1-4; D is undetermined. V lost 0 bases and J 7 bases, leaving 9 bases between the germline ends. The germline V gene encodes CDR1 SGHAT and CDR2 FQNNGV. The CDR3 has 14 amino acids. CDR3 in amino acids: CASSLDLGSEKLFF. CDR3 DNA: TGTGCCAGCAGCTTAGATTTGGGGAGTGAAAAACTGTTTTTT.